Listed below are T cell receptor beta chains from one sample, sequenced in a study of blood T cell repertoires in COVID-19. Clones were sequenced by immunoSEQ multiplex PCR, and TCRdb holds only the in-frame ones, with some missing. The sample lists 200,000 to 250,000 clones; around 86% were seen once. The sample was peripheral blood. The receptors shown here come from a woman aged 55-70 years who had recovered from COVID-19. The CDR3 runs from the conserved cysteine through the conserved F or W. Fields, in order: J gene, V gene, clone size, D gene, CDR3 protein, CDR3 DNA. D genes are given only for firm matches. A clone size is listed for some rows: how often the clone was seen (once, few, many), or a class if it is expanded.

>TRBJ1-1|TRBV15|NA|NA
CATSRDSSRSSEAFF
TGTGCCACCAGCAGAGATAGCAGTCGCTCAAGTGAAGCTTTCTTT
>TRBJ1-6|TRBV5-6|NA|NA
CASSLAYDHSPLHF
TGTGCCAGCAGCTTGGCCTACGATCATTCACCCCTCCACTTT
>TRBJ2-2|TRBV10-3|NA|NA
CAISAVRVTGELFF
TGTGCCATCAGTGCAGTTCGTGTTACCGGGGAGCTGTTTTTT
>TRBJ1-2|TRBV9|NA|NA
CASSVARGGYGYTF
TGTGCCAGCAGCGTAGCTAGGGGGGGCTATGGCTACACCTTC
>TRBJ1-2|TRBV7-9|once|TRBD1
CASSLARGLGYTF
TGTGCCAGCAGCTTAGCCAGGGGGCTAGGCTACACCTTC
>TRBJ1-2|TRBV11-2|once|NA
CASSLVIGGLGYGYTF
TGTGCCAGCAGCTTAGTTATCGGCGGTTTGGGCTATGGCTACACCTTC
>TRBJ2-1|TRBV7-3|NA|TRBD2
CASSLSGGPYNEQFF
TGTGCCAGCAGCTTAAGCGGGGGGCCCTACAATGAGCAGTTCTTC
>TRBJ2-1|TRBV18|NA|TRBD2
CASSPMTSRTYNEQFF
TGTGCCAGCTCACCGATGACTAGCAGAACCTACAATGAGCAGTTCTTC
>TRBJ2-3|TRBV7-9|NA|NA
CASSLVFESPGGGTQYF
TGTGCCAGCAGCTTAGTTTTCGAGAGCCCAGGAGGTGGTACGCAGTATTTT
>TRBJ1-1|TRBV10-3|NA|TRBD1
CAISGEQGAGTEAFF
TGTGCCATCAGTGGAGAACAGGGGGCAGGCACTGAAGCTTTCTTT
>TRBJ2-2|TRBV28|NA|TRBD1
CASRITGTGDSGELFF
TGTGCCAGCAGGATCACCGGGACAGGGGACTCCGGGGAGCTGTTTTTT
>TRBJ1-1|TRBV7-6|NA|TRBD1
CASSFMDRGLWGAFF
TGTGCCAGCAGCTTTATGGACAGGGGGCTCTGGGGAGCTTTCTTT
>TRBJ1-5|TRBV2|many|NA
CASSERGISNQPQHF
TGTGCCAGCAGTGAAAGGGGTATAAGCAATCAGCCCCAGCATTTT
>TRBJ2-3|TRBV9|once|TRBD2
CASSVSGITDTQYF
TGTGCCAGCAGCGTGAGCGGGATCACAGATACGCAGTATTTT
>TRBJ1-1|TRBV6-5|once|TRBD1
CASRDRVPTEAFF
TGTGCCAGCAGGGACAGGGTACCCACTGAAGCTTTCTTT
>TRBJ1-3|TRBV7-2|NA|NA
CASSDFAGSGNTIYF
TGTGCCAGCAGTGATTTTGCGGGCTCTGGAAACACCATATATTTT
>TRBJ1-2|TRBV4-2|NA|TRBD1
CASSPATGGVGYTF
TGTGCCAGCAGCCCCGCGACAGGGGGTGTTGGCTACACCTTC
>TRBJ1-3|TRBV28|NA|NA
CASSSPGSGNTIYF
TGTGCCAGCAGTTCCCCAGGCTCTGGAAACACCATATATTTT
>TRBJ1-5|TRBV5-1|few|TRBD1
CASSLGQGRYQPQHF
TGCGCCAGCAGCTTGGGACAGGGGCGATATCAGCCCCAGCATTTT
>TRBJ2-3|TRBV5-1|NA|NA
CASKAGAVDTQYF
TGCGCCAGCAAGGCGGGGGCGGTGGATACGCAGTATTTT
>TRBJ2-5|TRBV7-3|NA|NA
CASSPSGTRQETQYF
TGTGCCAGCAGCCCTTCGGGAACTAGGCAAGAGACCCAGTACTTC
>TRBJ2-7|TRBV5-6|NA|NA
CASSLKVAGAYEQYF
TGTGCCAGCAGCTTAAAAGTAGCAGGGGCCTACGAGCAGTACTTC
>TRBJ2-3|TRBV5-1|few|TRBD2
CASRTSGGITDTQYF
TGCGCCAGCAGAACTAGCGGGGGGATCACAGATACGCAGTATTTT
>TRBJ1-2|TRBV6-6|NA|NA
CASSSPDRPYGYTF
TGTGCCAGCAGTTCTCCCGACAGACCCTATGGCTACACCTTC
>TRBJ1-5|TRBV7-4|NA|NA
CASSSRGGGRPQHF
TGTGCCAGCAGTTCCCGCGGGGGGGGGAGGCCCCAGCATTTT
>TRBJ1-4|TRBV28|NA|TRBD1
CASSSGQGEKLFF
TGTGCCAGCAGTTCGGGACAGGGCGAAAAACTGTTTTTT
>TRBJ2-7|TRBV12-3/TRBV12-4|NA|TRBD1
CASSPGTGGEQYF
TGTGCCAGCAGTCCGGGGACAGGGGGAGAGCAGTACTTC
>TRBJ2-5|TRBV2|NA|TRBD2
CASSGTSGGVRETQYF
TGTGCCAGCAGTGGGACTAGCGGGGGGGTAAGAGAGACCCAGTACTTC